Here is one T cell receptor (beta chain) with its context. The sample is drawn from a study of blood T cell repertoires in COVID-19. Whole-study context: Collection of acute and convalescent COVID-19 samples took place in the United States, Italy and Spain. PBMCs, B-cell-depleted T cells, or T cells provided the cDNA or gDNA that made up the material.

This CDR3 is built from 17 residues. The V segment lost 3 bases and the J segment 4 bases; nucleotides outside the gene matches: 12. Looked up from germline, CDR1 is MNHEY and CDR2 is SMNVEV (reference sequence). In the source study's methods: Cell counts per sample came from amplifying reference gene primers. The repertoire was sequenced with immunoSEQ multiplex PCR; TCRdb's copy has only in-frame clones and lacks some. From that table come the V and J calls and clone size; the DNA was used to work out D and trimming. Among about 95,000 clones listed, around 80% were seen once. The source material was peripheral blood. This receptor was obtained from a human donor in a cohort sampled during active COVID-19. The rearrangement links TRBV27 to TRBJ2-3; 8 positions agree with TRBD2. The CDR3 protein is CASSFNSRAGEADTQYF. CDR3 coding DNA: TGTGCCAGCAGTTTTAACTCCCGAGCGGGGGAGGCAGATACGCAGTATTTT.